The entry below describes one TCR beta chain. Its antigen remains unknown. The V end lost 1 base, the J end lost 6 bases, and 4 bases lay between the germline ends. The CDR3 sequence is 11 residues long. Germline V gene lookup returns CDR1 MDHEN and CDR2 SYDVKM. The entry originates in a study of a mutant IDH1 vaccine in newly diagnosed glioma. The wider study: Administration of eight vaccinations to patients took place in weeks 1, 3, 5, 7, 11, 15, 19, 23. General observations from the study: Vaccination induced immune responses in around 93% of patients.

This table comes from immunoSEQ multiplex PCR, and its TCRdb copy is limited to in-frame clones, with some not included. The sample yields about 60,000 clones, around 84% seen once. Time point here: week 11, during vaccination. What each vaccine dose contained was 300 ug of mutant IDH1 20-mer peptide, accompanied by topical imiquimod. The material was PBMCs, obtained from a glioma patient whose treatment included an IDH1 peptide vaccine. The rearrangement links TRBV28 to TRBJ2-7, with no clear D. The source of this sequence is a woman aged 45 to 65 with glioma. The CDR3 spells CASSLYGEQYF. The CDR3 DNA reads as TGTGCCAGCAGTTTATACGGCGAGCAGTACTTC.